These 7 T cell receptor beta chains originate from one sample sequenced in a study of beta chain features in type 1 diabetes. Notes on the study in general: Moderate yet significant TCRB CDR3 shortening was seen in Type 1 diabetes patients in all four CD4+ subsets.

Antigen specificity for these receptors is unknown. What was sequenced were expressed TCRB transcripts, since all of the isolated RNA had been reverse transcribed. Repertoires were generated with immunoSEQ multiplex PCR, while TCRdb's copy carries only in-frame clones and drops some. Here the sample spans 640,000 or so clones, under 15% being singletons. The material sequenced was naive CD4+ T cells from blood. Source of these receptors: a man aged 18-30 years with type 1 diabetes.

This clone was counted only a few times. The V call is TRBV5-1, the J call TRBJ2-5; D is tentatively TRBD1 or TRBD2 (5 bases each). Deletions cut 3 bases from V and 3 bases from J, with 9 bases between. The CDR3 extends over 13 amino acids. CDR1 and CDR2 from the germline V gene are SGHRS and YFSETQ. CDR3 region: CASSSGTEETQYF. CDR3 bases: TGCGCCAGCAGCTCCGGGACGGAAGAGACCCAGTACTTC. Complete variable domain (other parts from reference TRBV5-1 and TRBJ2-5): KAGVTQTPRYLIKTRGQQVTLSCSPISGHRSVSWYQQTPGQGLQFLFEYFSETQRNKGNFPGRFSGRQFSNSRSEMNVSTLELGDSALYLCASSSGTEETQYFGPGTRLLVL.

This clone was detected once. The chain carries TRBV6-4 and TRBJ1-1; weak D call: TRBD1 (6 bases). The germline V gene encodes CDR1 MRHNA and CDR2 SNTAGT. There are 13 residues in the CDR3. The V and J ends lost 6 bases and 0 bases respectively, with 8 bases between them. CDR3 amino acids: CASSPGVNTEAFF. The DNA of the CDR3 is TGTGCCAGCAGCCCAGGGGTGAACACTGAAGCTTTCTTT.

The J gene is TRBJ1-5, the V gene TRBV19; D remains unclear. Trimming shortened V by 5 bases and J by 6 bases, and 8 bases separated the two germline ends. Germline V gene lookup returns CDR1 LNHDA and CDR2 SQIVND (reference sequence). The CDR3 has 12 residues. Here the CDR3 reads CASSVTTQPQHF. DNA of the CDR3: TGTGCCAGTAGTGTCACAACTCAGCCCCAGCATTTT.

This clone has just a few counts. The chain links TRBV14 to TRBJ2-2; D might be TRBD2 (5 bases). With 3 bases removed from V and 4 bases from J, the gap between germline ends came to 15 bases. Germline CDR1 and CDR2: SGHDN and FVKESK. The CDR3 contains 16 residues. CDR3 sequence: CASSQEAYMPTGELFF. In nucleotides, the CDR3 is TGTGCCAGCAGCCAGGAGGCCTATATGCCCACCGGGGAGCTGTTTTTT.

Here the CDR3 reads CASDGQSYEQYF. Written as DNA, the CDR3 is TGTGCCAGCGACGGGCAATCCTACGAGCAGTACTTC. The chain joins TRBV2 to TRBJ2-7; D ambiguous. Germline values: CDR1 SNHLY, CDR2 FYNNEI. The CDR3 runs 12 residues. Trimming pared 8 bases from V and 1 base from J, leaving 9 bases between.

This clone was counted only a few times. This chain links TRBV5-1 with TRBJ1-1, with D perhaps matching TRBD1 (5 bases). This CDR3 comprises 16 residues. Germline V gene data show CDR1 as SGHRS and CDR2 as YFSETQ. The V end was cut by 7 bases, the J end by 0 bases, with 19 bases between. CDR3 protein: CASRLGHRPVNTEAFF. As DNA, the CDR3 is TGCGCCAGCCGATTGGGTCACAGGCCAGTGAACACTGAAGCTTTCTTT.

The CDR3 DNA follows: TGTGCCAGCAGCCGCGGACAGGGAGTTAACTGGTATGGCTACACCTTC. It yields the protein CASSRGQGVNWYGYTF. The V and J genes are TRBV7-9 and TRBJ1-2; TRBD1 matches 8 bases. Germline lookup yields CDR1 SEHNR and CDR2 FQNEAQ (reference sequence). The CDR3 is 16 residues long. V lost 5 bases to trimming and J lost 5 bases; unmatched junction nucleotides: 13.